This is a list of T cell receptor beta chains from one sample in a study of tumor and adjacent non-tumor tissue in lung cancer. TCRdb redid the calling of the multiplex PCR reads with MiXCR, one entry per CDR3 protein. The sample includes roughly 120,000 distinct CDR3 sequences, approximately 87% seen only once; the top ten take 20% to 25%. Sequenced input: lung tumor tissue. The source is a man in his 70s with non-small cell lung cancer. The conserved cysteine and the conserved F or W are not part of the CDR3 here. A D gene is named only where the DNA matches it firmly. The listing skips clone size in some rows; elsewhere it reads once, few, many or a size class.

cdr3_aa j_call v_call clone_size d_call
VGSLTPGSNTQY TRBJ2-3 TRBV11-2 NA NA
VSSLSTVNTGELF TRBJ2-2 TRBV7-8 few NA
ANGRADRSGYT TRBJ1-2 TRBV12-5 few NA
ASSFRDIQKAF TRBJ1-1 TRBV12-3/TRBV12-4 NA NA
ASKLKGGRDDQY TRBJ2-7 TRBV28 NA NA
AISQSGRPT TRBJ2-2 TRBV10-3 many NA
ASSRRSGTSNEKLF TRBJ1-4 TRBV11-2 NA NA
SAPTGENIQY TRBJ2-4 TRBV20-1 few TRBD1
AISIGNFYDQY TRBJ2-7 TRBV10-3 NA NA
GSALDQGGRYEQY TRBJ2-7 TRBV11-2 once NA
ASMRLAGGTSSYEQY TRBJ2-7 TRBV6-5 medium-sized NA
SVTGTGNSPLY TRBJ1-6 TRBV29-1 NA NA
ASSSWDKGSTDTQY TRBJ2-3 TRBV28 NA NA
VSRNTAGTRGNEQY TRBJ2-7 TRBV6-2/TRBV6-3 NA NA
ASRNSVTGMVAEVF TRBJ1-1 TRBV12-3/TRBV12-4 NA TRBD1
ASSLVGRCPYEQY TRBJ2-7 TRBV28 NA NA
SARGAGGLADTQY TRBJ2-3 TRBV20-1 NA NA
ASGLGAYNEQF TRBJ2-1 TRBV11-1 NA NA
ASRRGLSEQF TRBJ2-1 TRBV19 few NA
SASTGDRGIQY TRBJ2-4 TRBV29-1 once TRBD1
ASRLSGRMENEQL TRBJ2-1 TRBV28 NA TRBD2
ASSPSNRGEHF TRBJ2-1 TRBV6-4 NA NA
ATSSRDTQKAF TRBJ1-1 TRBV12-3/TRBV12-4 NA NA
ASSRSVTSNKKLF TRBJ1-4 TRBV11-2 NA NA
ANSLNKGETQY TRBJ2-5 TRBV12-3/TRBV12-4 once NA
SAKRGSYT TRBJ1-2 TRBV20-1 NA NA
ASSEPPLVQQF TRBJ2-1 TRBV10-2 NA NA
SINPYQSSGEEGYT TRBJ1-2 TRBV29-1 NA NA
ASKSRGGPYGYT TRBJ1-2 TRBV28 NA TRBD1
TSTLTSGGLVETQY TRBJ2-5 TRBV12-3/TRBV12-4 NA TRBD2
AISLEGGTSNEKLV TRBJ1-4 TRBV11-3 NA NA
PSSLDSQYGELF TRBJ2-2 TRBV11-2 once NA
ASNPDFGGTEAF TRBJ1-1 TRBV5-6 NA NA
VRSRVAGGYNEQF TRBJ2-1 TRBV11-3 NA TRBD2
ASSLGRTNEPQH TRBJ1-5 TRBV13 NA NA
AIKPPYTEAF TRBJ1-1 TRBV11-2 NA NA
ARSYPGARNYGYT TRBJ1-2 TRBV6-5 NA NA
ASRGQAKSPLH TRBJ1-6 TRBV6-1 NA TRBD1
ASIESSGGTLDTQY TRBJ2-3 TRBV2 NA TRBD2
ASILREGRSYGYT TRBJ1-2 TRBV28 NA NA
ASTLLVQGNIQY TRBJ2-4 TRBV12-3/TRBV12-4 NA NA
ASSLEHGRSYGYA TRBJ1-2 TRBV11-3 NA NA